The 15 T cell receptor beta chains presented below share a single source sample, sequenced in a study of T cell responses to AZD1222 COVID-19 vaccine. The method was immunoSEQ multiplex PCR; TCRdb's version includes in-frame clones alone and lacks a portion of them. The sample holds 150,000 to 200,000 clones, just over 90% seen once. The sequencing here drew on peripheral blood, taken on day 0 of AZD1222 vaccination. The receptors were sampled from an adult in good health.

A few counts support this clone. The rearrangement links TRBV19 to TRBJ1-1; 7 positions match TRBD1. The CDR3 is 14 residues long. The germline gives CDR1 LNHDA, CDR2 SQIVND (reference sequence). V lost 7 bases, J lost 0 bases, and 5 bases stayed unmatched. CDR3 sequence: CASTPTGLNTEAFF. The CDR3 coding sequence is TGTGCCAGTACCCCGACAGGGTTGAACACTGAAGCTTTCTTT.

The J gene is TRBJ2-7, the V gene TRBV4-1; D unclear. V was pared by 5 bases and J by 5 bases, with 16 bases between. The CDR3 extends over 14 amino acids. Germline-derived CDR1 and CDR2 are MGHRA and YSYEKL. CDR3: CASSETHYLDEQYF. The CDR3 DNA reads as TGCGCCAGCAGCGAAACGCACTACCTCGACGAGCAGTACTTC.

This CDR3 is CASSGHQETQYF. For the CDR3, the DNA is TGTGCCAGCAGTGGGCACCAAGAGACCCAGTACTTC. The V and J genes are TRBV2 and TRBJ2-5; D uncertain. CDR1 is SNHLY, CDR2 FYNNEI, per germline. V lost 4 bases and J lost 0, with 3 bases in between. The CDR3 consists of 12 residues.

The chain joins TRBV19 to TRBJ1-1; 10 bases line up with TRBD1. The CDR3 contains 15 residues. The V gene end was trimmed by 5 bases and the J gene end by 6 bases; junction bases not matched to a gene: 9. CDR1 and CDR2 (germline): LNHDA, SQIVND (reference sequence). DNA of the CDR3: TGTGCCAGTAGTCCACCGGGACAGGGGAGGGCTGAAGCTTTCTTT. The encoded protein is CASSPPGQGRAEAFF. Drawing the rest from reference TRBV19 and TRBJ1-1, the complete variable domain is DGGITQSPKYLFRKEGQNVTLSCEQNLNHDAMYWYRQDPGQGLRLIYYSQIVNDFQKGDIAEGYSVSREKKESFPLTVTSAQKNPTAFYLCASSPPGQGRAEAFFGQGTRLTVV.

The CDR3 sequence: CAWSSGQGRNEQFF. The CDR3 DNA sequence: TGTGCCTGGAGCTCGGGACAGGGCCGGAATGAGCAGTTCTTC. The rearrangement links TRBV30 to TRBJ2-1; 9 nucleotides match TRBD1. CDR1 GTSNPN and CDR2 SVGIG come from the germline V gene (reference sequence). The CDR3 spans 14 residues. With V trimmed by 3 bases and J by 7 bases, 7 bases remained unmatched.

The V gene is TRBV9, the J gene TRBJ1-6, with TRBD1 matching over 8 bases. CDR1 SGDLS and CDR2 YYNGEE come from the germline V gene. J was trimmed by 7 bases and V by 0 bases; bases with no gene match: 3. The CDR3 has 15 residues. CDR3 region: CASSVGTGNNSPLHF. In DNA form, the CDR3 reads TGTGCCAGCAGCGTAGGGACAGGGAACAATTCACCCCTCCACTTT.

V usage is TRBV4-1 and J usage is TRBJ2-3; the D is unclear. This CDR3 has 14 residues. Germline CDR1 and CDR2: MGHRA and YSYEKL. Trimming removed 3 bases at V and 0 bases at J, with 7 bases between. The CDR3 loop reads CASSQTDSTDTQYF. CDR3 nucleotide sequence: TGCGCCAGCAGCCAGACGGACAGCACAGATACGCAGTATTTT.

The chain uses TRBV6-5 and TRBJ1-1, with 7 bases fitting TRBD1. CDR3 length: 16 residues. The J segment lost 1 base and the V segment lost 2 bases, leaving 7 bases of the junction unmatched. Germline V gene sequence: CDR1 MNHEY, CDR2 SVGAGI. CDR3: CASSYRVTGANTEAFF. The CDR3 DNA is TGTGCCAGCAGTTACCGGGTAACAGGGGCGAACACTGAAGCTTTCTTT.

V gene TRBV18 combines with J gene TRBJ2-1; no definite D call. This CDR3 region has 12 residues. With 3 bases removed from V and 10 bases from J, the gap between germline ends came to 10 bases. The germline gives CDR1 KGHSH, CDR2 LQKENI. CDR3 DNA: TGTGCCAGCTCACCCAGCTCTGGCGAGCAGTTCTTC. This encodes CASSPSSGEQFF.

The gene calls are TRBV11-2 and TRBJ2-7; weak D call: TRBD2 (6 bases). CDR1 and CDR2 (germline): SGHAT, FQNNGV. The CDR3 covers 15 residues. V was trimmed by 0 bases and J by 4 bases, leaving 13 bases between them. The CDR3 sequence is CASSLDSSGRYEQYF. For the CDR3, the DNA is TGTGCCAGCAGCTTAGATAGTAGCGGTAGATACGAGCAGTACTTC. Using reference TRBV11-2 and TRBJ2-7 for the parts outside the CDR3, the full variable domain is EAGVAQSPRYKIIEKRQSVAFWCNPISGHATLYWYQQILGQGPKLLIQFQNNGVVDDSQLPKDRFSAERLKGVDSTLKIQPAKLEDSAVYLCASSLDSSGRYEQYFGPGTRLTVT.

The rearrangement joins TRBV30 to TRBJ2-3; no clear D. Germline V gives CDR1 GTSNPN, CDR2 SVGIG (reference sequence). Trimming took off 3 bases at V and 1 base at J, with 17 bases between the two ends. The CDR3 is 16 amino acids. CDR3: CAWSPVGDRGTDTQYF. As DNA, the CDR3 is TGTGCCTGGAGCCCCGTTGGGGATCGAGGCACAGATACGCAGTATTTT.

The rearrangement uses TRBV6-5 and TRBJ1-2; TRBD1 matches 12 bases. CDR3 length equals 14 residues. Germline V gene lookup returns CDR1 MNHEY and CDR2 SVGAGI. Germline trimming cut 6 bases from V and 6 bases from J; bases unmatched to any gene: 5. The DNA for the CDR3 is TGTGCCAGCAGGGGGACAGGGGGCGCGAATGGCTACACCTTC. It specifies CASRGTGGANGYTF.

CDR3 sequence: CSVLWPDRPRGYGYTF. As DNA, the CDR3 is TGCAGCGTCCTTTGGCCCGACAGGCCCCGGGGCTATGGCTACACCTTC. This chain uses TRBV29-1 with TRBJ1-2; D might be TRBD1 (6 bases). CDR1 SQVTM and CDR2 ANQGSEA come from the germline V gene. Trimming took off 6 bases at V and 4 bases at J, with 24 bases between the two ends. The CDR3 runs to 16 residues.

V and J are TRBV5-8 and TRBJ1-1; tentative D call: TRBD1 (5 bases). Per germline, CDR1 SGHTS and CDR2 YDEGEE. V dropped 5 bases and J dropped 4 bases, with 9 bases sitting between them. This CDR3 has 12 amino acids. The DNA for the CDR3 is TGTGCCAGCAGGGGGGGGACCACTGAAGCTTTCTTT. Translating it yields CASRGGTTEAFF.

V usage is TRBV7-8 and J usage is TRBJ2-3; D is unclear. This CDR3 spans 14 amino acids. V was cut by 0 bases and J by 1 base, with 5 bases left in between. CDR1 and CDR2 (germline): SGHVS, FQNEAQ. The CDR3 protein is CASSLAPGTDTQYF. The CDR3 DNA reads as TGTGCCAGCAGCTTAGCGCCCGGCACAGATACGCAGTATTTT.